What follows describes a single T cell receptor (beta chain). The data stem from a study of blood T cell repertoires in COVID-19. CDR3 size: 15 residues. With 1 base removed from V and 4 bases from J, the gap between germline ends came to 13 bases. The V gene's germline CDR1 is MNHEY and CDR2 SVGEGT. Under the authors' procedure: From reference gene primer amplification, estimates of nucleated cell counts were derived. Sequencing was performed with immunoSEQ multiplex PCR; in TCRdb, only in-frame clones are kept and a portion is missing. V and J calls and clone size come straight from that table; D and trimming were deduced from the DNA. The profile shows about 160,000 clones, over 75% of them singletons. Cohorts were assigned according to the clinical history that participants reported.

The sample was PBMCs or T cells enriched from blood (not recorded which). The sequence was collected from a man aged 35 to 55 who had recovered from COVID-19. This chain uses TRBV6-2 or TRBV6-3 with TRBJ2-5; D might be TRBD1 (5 bases). The CDR3 bases are TGTGCCAGCAGTTACTTAGGGGCCCCTCGAGAGACCCAGTACTTC. The encoded protein is CASSYLGAPRETQYF.